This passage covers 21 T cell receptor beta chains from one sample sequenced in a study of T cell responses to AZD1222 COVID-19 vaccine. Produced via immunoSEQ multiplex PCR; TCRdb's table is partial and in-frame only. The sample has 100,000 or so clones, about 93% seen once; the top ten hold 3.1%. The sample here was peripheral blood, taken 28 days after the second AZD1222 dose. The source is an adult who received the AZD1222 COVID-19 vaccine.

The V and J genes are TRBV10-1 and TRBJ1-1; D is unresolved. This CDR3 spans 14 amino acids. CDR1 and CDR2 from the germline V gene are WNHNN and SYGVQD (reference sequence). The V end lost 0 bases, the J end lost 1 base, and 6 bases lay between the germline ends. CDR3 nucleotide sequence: TGCGCCAGCAGTGAGTCGGGAGCGAACACTGAAGCTTTCTTT. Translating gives CASSESGANTEAFF.

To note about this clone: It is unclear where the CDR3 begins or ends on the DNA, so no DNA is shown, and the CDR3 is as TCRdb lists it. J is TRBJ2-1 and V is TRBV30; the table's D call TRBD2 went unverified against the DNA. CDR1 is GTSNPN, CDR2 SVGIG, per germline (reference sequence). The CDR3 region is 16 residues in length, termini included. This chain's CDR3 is CAWRIRGALRFGEQFF.

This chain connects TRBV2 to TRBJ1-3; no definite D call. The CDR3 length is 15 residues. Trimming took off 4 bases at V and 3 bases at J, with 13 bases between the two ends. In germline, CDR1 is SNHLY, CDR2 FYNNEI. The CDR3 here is CASSALRGGGNTIYF. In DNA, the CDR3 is TGTGCCAGCAGTGCCCTAAGAGGTGGTGGAAACACCATATATTTT.

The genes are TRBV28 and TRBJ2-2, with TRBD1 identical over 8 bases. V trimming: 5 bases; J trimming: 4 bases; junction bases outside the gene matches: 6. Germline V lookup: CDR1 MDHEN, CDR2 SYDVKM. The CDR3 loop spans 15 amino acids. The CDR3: CASSPRQGTTGELFF. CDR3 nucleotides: TGTGCCAGCAGTCCCCGACAGGGGACCACCGGGGAGCTGTTTTTT.

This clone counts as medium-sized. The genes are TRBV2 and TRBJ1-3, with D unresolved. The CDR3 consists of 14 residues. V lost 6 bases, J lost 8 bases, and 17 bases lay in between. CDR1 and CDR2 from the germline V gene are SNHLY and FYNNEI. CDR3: CASSSAVDEDTIYF. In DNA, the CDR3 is TGTGCCAGCAGCTCAGCGGTAGATGAAGACACCATATATTTT.

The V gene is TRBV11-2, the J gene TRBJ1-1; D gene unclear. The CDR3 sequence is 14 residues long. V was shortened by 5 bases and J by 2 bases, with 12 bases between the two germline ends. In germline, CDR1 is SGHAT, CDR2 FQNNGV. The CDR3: CASSPRAHNTEAFF. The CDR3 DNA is TGTGCCAGCAGCCCTAGAGCACATAACACTGAAGCTTTCTTT.

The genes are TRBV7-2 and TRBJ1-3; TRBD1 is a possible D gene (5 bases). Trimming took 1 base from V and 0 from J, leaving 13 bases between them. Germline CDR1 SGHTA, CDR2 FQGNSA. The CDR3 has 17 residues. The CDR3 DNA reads TGTGCCAGCAGCTTAGTGGGGACCGCCACCTCTGGAAACACCATATATTTT. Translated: CASSLVGTATSGNTIYF.

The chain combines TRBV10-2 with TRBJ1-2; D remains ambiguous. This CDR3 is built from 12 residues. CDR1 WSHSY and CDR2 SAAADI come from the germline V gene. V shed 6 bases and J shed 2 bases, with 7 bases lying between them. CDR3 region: CASRAGNYGYTF. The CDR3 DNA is TGCGCCAGCAGGGCGGGAAACTATGGCTACACCTTC.

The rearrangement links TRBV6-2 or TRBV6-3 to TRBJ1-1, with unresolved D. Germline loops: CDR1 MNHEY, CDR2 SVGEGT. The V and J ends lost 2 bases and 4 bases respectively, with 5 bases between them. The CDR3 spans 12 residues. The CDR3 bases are TGTGCCAGCAGTTACGCAGGCACTGAAGCTTTCTTT. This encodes CASSYAGTEAFF.

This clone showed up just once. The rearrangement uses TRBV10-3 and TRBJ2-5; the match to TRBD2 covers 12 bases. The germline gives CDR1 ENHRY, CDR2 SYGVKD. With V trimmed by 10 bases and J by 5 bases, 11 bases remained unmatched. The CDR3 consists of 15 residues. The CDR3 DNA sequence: TGTGCCACCAAGGCTAGCGGGGGGGCCGGGGAGACCCAGTACTTC. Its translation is CATKASGGAGETQYF.

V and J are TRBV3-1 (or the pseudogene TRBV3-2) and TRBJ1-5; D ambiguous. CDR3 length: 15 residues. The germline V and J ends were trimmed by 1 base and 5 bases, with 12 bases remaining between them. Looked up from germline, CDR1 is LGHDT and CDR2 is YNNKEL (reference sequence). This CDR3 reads CASSQGYSSDQPQHF. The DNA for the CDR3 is TGTGCCAGCAGCCAAGGATACTCCAGCGATCAGCCCCAGCATTTT.

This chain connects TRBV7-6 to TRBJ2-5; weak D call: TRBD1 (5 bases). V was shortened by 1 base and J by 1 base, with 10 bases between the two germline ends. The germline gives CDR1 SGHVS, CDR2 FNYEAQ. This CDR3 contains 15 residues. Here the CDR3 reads CASSLGGSPQETQYF. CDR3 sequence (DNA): TGTGCCAGCAGCTTAGGGGGCAGCCCCCAAGAGACCCAGTACTTC.

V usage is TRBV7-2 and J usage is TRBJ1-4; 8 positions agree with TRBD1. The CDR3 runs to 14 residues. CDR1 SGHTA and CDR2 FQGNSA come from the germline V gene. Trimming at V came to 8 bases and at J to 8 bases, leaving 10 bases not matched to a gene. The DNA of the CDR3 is TGTGCCAGCGGCCCGACAGGGGCCAAAGAAAAACTGTTTTTT. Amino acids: CASGPTGAKEKLFF.

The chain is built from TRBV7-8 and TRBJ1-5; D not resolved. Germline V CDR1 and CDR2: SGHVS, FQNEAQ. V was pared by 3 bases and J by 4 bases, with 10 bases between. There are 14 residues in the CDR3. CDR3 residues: CASSLNGYNQPQHF. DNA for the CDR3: TGTGCCAGCAGCTTGAATGGTTATAATCAGCCCCAGCATTTT.

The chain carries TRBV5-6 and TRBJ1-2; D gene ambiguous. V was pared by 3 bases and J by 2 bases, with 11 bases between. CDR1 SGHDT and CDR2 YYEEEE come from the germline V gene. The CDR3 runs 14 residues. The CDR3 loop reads CASSSPRGNYGYTF. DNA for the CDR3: TGTGCCAGCAGCTCCCCCCGGGGAAACTATGGCTACACCTTC.

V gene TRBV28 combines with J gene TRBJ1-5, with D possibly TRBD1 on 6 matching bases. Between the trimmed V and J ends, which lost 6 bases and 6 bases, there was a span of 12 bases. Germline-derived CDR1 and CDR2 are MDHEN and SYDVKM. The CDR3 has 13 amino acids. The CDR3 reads CASSQGSVQPQHF. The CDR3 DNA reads TGTGCCAGCAGCCAGGGGAGCGTTCAGCCCCAGCATTTT.

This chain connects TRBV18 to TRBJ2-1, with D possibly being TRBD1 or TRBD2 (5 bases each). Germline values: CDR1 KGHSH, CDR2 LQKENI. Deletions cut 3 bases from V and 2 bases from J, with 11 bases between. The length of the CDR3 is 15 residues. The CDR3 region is CASSPVTAAYNEQFF. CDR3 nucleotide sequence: TGTGCCAGCTCACCGGTGACAGCGGCCTACAATGAGCAGTTCTTC.

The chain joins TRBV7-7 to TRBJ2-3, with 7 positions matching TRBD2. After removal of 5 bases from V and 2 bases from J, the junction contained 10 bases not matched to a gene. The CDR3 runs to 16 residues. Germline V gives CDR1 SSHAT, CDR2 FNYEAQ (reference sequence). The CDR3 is CASSPGGGTITDTQYF. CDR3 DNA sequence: TGTGCCAGCAGCCCGGGTGGGGGGACTATCACAGATACGCAGTATTTT.

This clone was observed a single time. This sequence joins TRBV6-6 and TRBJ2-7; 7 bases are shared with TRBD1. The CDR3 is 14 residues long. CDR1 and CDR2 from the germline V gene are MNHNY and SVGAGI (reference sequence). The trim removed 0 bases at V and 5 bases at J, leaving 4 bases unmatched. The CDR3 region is CASSYSIGTDEQYF. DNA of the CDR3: TGTGCCAGCAGTTACTCCATTGGGACAGACGAGCAGTACTTC.

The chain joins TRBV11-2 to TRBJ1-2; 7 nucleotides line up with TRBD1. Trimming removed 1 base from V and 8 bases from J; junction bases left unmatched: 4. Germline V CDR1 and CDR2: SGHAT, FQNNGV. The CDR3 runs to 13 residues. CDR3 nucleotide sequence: TGTGCCAGCAGCTTAGGAGGGACAGACGGCTACACCTTC. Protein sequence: CASSLGGTDGYTF.

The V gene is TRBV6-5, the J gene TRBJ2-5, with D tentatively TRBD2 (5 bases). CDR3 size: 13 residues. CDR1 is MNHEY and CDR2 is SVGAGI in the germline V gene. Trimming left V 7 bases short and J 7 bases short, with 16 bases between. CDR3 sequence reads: CASTPPGEGTQYF. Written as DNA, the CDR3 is TGTGCCAGCACCCCGCCCGGGGAAGGGACCCAGTACTTC.